These 9 T cell receptor beta chains came from one sample sequenced in a study. TCRdb used MiXCR to reprocess the reads, holding one entry per CDR3 protein. The sample consists of thousands of distinct CDR3 sequences, over 7.5% of them appearing once. The sequenced sample consisted of CD4+ T cells from synovial fluid. Every receptor here comes from a human donor with rheumatoid arthritis.

By share of the sample, this clonotype is large. The chain recombines TRBV13 with TRBJ2-7; D gene unclear. With 5 bases removed from V and 4 bases from J, the gap between germline ends came to 9 bases. The CDR3 length is 12 residues. Germline loops: CDR1 PRHDT, CDR2 FYEKMQ (reference sequence). The CDR3 protein is CASSPGGYEQYF. DNA of the CDR3: TGTGCCAGCAGCCCCGGTGGTTACGAGCAGTACTTC.

In its sample, this clonotype was seen many times. The chain links TRBV30 to TRBJ1-6; tentatively, D is TRBD1 (5 bases). The ends were cut back, 3 bases at V and 10 bases at J, with 16 bases in the middle. The length of the CDR3 is 14 residues. Looked up from germline, CDR1 is GTSNPN and CDR2 is SVGIG (reference sequence). This CDR3 reads CAWSPGGSYSPLHF. CDR3 coding DNA: TGTGCCTGGAGCCCCGGGGGGAGCTACTCACCCCTCCACTTT. The full variable domain, completed using reference TRBV30 and TRBJ1-6, is SQTIHQWPATLVQPVGSPLSLECTVEGTSNPNLYWYRQAAGRGLQLLFYSVGIGQISSEVPQNLSASRPQDRQFILSSKKLLLSDSGFYLCAWSPGGSYSPLHFGNGTRLTVT.

Of note for this clonotype: Since a much larger clone is just one base distant, this may be a read error. The J gene is TRBJ2-1, the V gene TRBV29-1; perhaps TRBD1 as D (5 bases). The V end lost 3 bases, the J end lost 10 bases, and 13 bases lay between the germline ends. The germline CDR1 and CDR2 sequences are SQVTM and ANQGSEA. There are 12 residues in the CDR3. CDR3: CSVEEGRTEQFF. The CDR3 bases are TGCAGCGTTGAGGAAGGTAGGACAGAGCAGTTCTTC.

This clonotype is medium-sized by share. V is TRBV20-1 and J is TRBJ2-3, with 14 bases that match TRBD2. The CDR3 length is 16 residues. The germline CDR1 and CDR2 sequences are DFQATT and SNEGSKA (reference sequence). V gave up 6 bases and J gave up 2 bases; unmatched junction bases: 7. CDR3 DNA: TGCAGTGCGGACGGGACTAGCGGGAGTAACACAGATACGCAGTATTTT. It encodes CSADGTSGSNTDTQYF.

The gene calls are TRBV20-1 and TRBJ2-7; 10 bases align to TRBD1. In germline, CDR1 is DFQATT, CDR2 SNEGSKA (reference sequence). V dropped 5 bases and J dropped 4; count of bases not matched to a gene: 5. The CDR3 covers 13 residues. The CDR3 region has the DNA TGCAGTGCTTTCGAGGGACAGGGGTACGAGCAGTACTTC. It specifies CSAFEGQGYEQYF.

This clonotype is termed medium-sized. The rearrangement links TRBV20-1 to TRBJ1-5, with unresolved D. The CDR3 is 12 amino acids. V was cut by 4 bases and J by 4 bases, with 8 bases left in between. Germline loops: CDR1 DFQATT, CDR2 SNEGSKA (reference sequence). This CDR3 reads CSANRLNQPQHF. The DNA for the CDR3 is TGCAGTGCTAATAGGCTAAATCAGCCCCAGCATTTT.

V is TRBV14 and J is TRBJ2-3; D is ambiguous. Germline CDR1 SGHDN, CDR2 FVKESK. The CDR3 runs 16 residues. Trimming removed 0 bases from V and 3 bases from J, with 13 bases in between. The DNA for the CDR3 is TGTGCCAGCAGCCAAGATCGTGCAAGTATAACAGATACGCAGTATTTT. It is translated as CASSQDRASITDTQYF. Looking up the rest from reference TRBV14 and TRBJ2-3 gives the full variable domain: EAGVTQFPSHSVIEKGQTVTLRCDPISGHDNLYWYRRVMGKEIKFLLHFVKESKQDESGMPNNRFLAERTGGTYSTLKVQPAELEDSGVYFCASSQDRASITDTQYFGPGTRLTVL.

Points on this clonotype: This could be a read error, since a much larger clone is one nucleotide away. V usage is TRBV9 and J usage is TRBJ1-3; D remains ambiguous. The CDR3 extends over 17 amino acids. CDR1 is SGDLS and CDR2 is YYNGEE in the germline V gene. CDR3 residues: CASSVDPDPLSGNTMYF. The CDR3, as DNA: TGTGCCAGCAGCGTAGACCCCGATCCTCTGTCTGGAAACACCATGTATTTT.

By sample fraction, this clonotype is medium-sized. V is TRBV20-1 and J is TRBJ2-5, with a tentative D call TRBD1 (6 bases). Trimming pared 5 bases from V and 4 bases from J, leaving 14 bases between. There are 13 residues in the CDR3. Germline V gene sequence: CDR1 DFQATT, CDR2 SNEGSKA (reference sequence). As DNA, the CDR3 is TGCAGTGCTCAGACCCCAGGGGCAGAGACCCAGTACTTC. The encoded protein is CSAQTPGAETQYF.